These 20 T cell receptor beta chains were all obtained from the same sample, sequenced in a study of T-cell memory formation after mild COVID-19. TCRdb fed the 5' RACE reads into MiXCR, producing one record per CDR3 protein. The sample lists 550,000 to 650,000 distinct CDR3 sequences; roughly a sixth were seen once. The source material was PBMCs or a T cell subset sorted from them (not recorded which). These receptors were obtained from an adult woman who had mild COVID-19 (a few samples of this study predate the infection). Cell type and time point are not known.

This clonotype was seen only a few times. The V call is TRBV29-1, the J call TRBJ2-1, with a weak D call TRBD2 (6 bases). The germline V and J ends were trimmed by 7 bases and 0 bases, with 13 bases remaining between them. CDR3 length: 14 residues. Germline CDR1 is SQVTM and CDR2 is ANQGSEA. CDR3: CSATHGSSYNEQFF. As DNA, the CDR3 is TGCAGCGCCACCCACGGGAGCTCCTACAATGAGCAGTTCTTC.

The rearrangement links TRBV7-2 to TRBJ2-7; TRBD2 agrees at 9 bases. The germline gives CDR1 SGHTA, CDR2 FQGNSA. The trim removed 1 base at V and 3 bases at J, leaving 4 bases unmatched. The CDR3 has 15 residues. CDR3: CASSLVASGNYEQYF. The CDR3 DNA reads TGTGCCAGCAGCTTAGTTGCTAGCGGGAACTACGAGCAGTACTTC.

V and J are TRBV29-1 and TRBJ2-5; the D is unclear. The CDR3 totals 12 residues. V lost 8 bases, J lost 0 bases, and 10 bases lay in between. CDR1 is SQVTM and CDR2 is ANQGSEA in the germline V gene. CDR3: CSFRLYQETQYF. DNA for the CDR3: TGCAGCTTCCGACTGTACCAAGAGACCCAGTACTTC. Together with reference TRBV29-1 and TRBJ2-5, the CDR3 gives the full variable domain: SAVISQKPSRDICQRGTSLTIQCQVDSQVTMMFWYRQQPGQSLTLIATANQGSEATYESGFVIDKFPISRPNLTFSTLTVSNMSPEDSSIYLCSFRLYQETQYFGPGTRLLVL.

A few counts support this clonotype. This chain's CDR3 is CASSMEWLAGYEQYF. CDR3 in DNA: TGTGCCAGTAGTATGGAGTGGCTAGCGGGGTACGAGCAGTACTTC. V usage is TRBV19 and J usage is TRBJ2-7, with 9 bases fitting TRBD2. The CDR3 extends over 15 amino acids. Germline-derived CDR1 and CDR2 are LNHDA and SQIVND (reference sequence). V gave up 3 bases and J gave up 4 bases; unmatched junction bases: 7.

CDR3 coding DNA: TGTGCCACCTGTGGGACTAGGGGCACAGATACGCAGTATTTT. Protein: CATCGTRGTDTQYF. V usage is TRBV15 and J usage is TRBJ2-3, with 8 bases that match TRBD2. V dropped 8 bases and J dropped 1; count of bases not matched to a gene: 5. CDR3 length equals 14 residues. CDR1 and CDR2 (germline): LNHNV, YYDKDF (reference sequence). The complete variable domain, with remaining parts taken from reference TRBV15 and TRBJ2-3, reads DAMVIQNPRYQVTQFGKPVTLSCSQTLNHNVMYWYQQKSSQAPKLLFHYYDKDFNNEADTPDNFQSRRPNTSFCFLDIRSPGLGDTAMYLCATCGTRGTDTQYFGPGTRLTVL.

This clonotype was observed a few times. This chain uses TRBV25-1 with TRBJ2-7; D ambiguous. CDR1 is MGHDK, CDR2 SYGVNS, per germline. V lost 3 bases and J 2 bases, leaving 8 bases between the germline ends. There are 13 residues in the CDR3. CDR3 sequence: CASSDALTYEQYF. DNA for the CDR3: TGTGCCAGCAGTGACGCGCTCACCTACGAGCAGTACTTC.

This chain uses TRBV7-9 with TRBJ1-1, with D possibly matching TRBD1 (6 bases). The CDR3 contains 15 residues. V shed 4 bases and J shed 4 bases, with 16 bases lying between them. CDR1 and CDR2 (germline): SEHNR, FQNEAQ (reference sequence). The CDR3 spells CASSSGGRVSTEAFF. In DNA, the CDR3 is TGTGCCAGCAGCTCGGGGGGCAGGGTGAGCACTGAAGCTTTCTTT. Full variable domain (missing parts from reference TRBV7-9 and TRBJ1-1): DTGVSQNPRHKITKRGQNVTFRCDPISEHNRLYWYRQTLGQGPEFLTYFQNEAQLEKSRLLSDRFSAERPKGSFSTLEIQRTEQGDSAMYLCASSSGGRVSTEAFFGQGTRLTVV.

V and J are TRBV6-1 and TRBJ2-7; D may be TRBD1 (5 bases). The CDR3 length is 16 residues. Trimming shortened V by 7 bases and J by 5 bases, and 24 bases separated the two germline ends. Germline lookup yields CDR1 MNHNS and CDR2 SASEGT. The CDR3: CASKVYAGSEVNEQYF. CDR3 bases: TGTGCCAGCAAGGTATATGCAGGGTCAGAGGTAAACGAGCAGTACTTC.

This clonotype was seen more than once but under ten times. V usage is TRBV7-9 and J usage is TRBJ2-7, with unresolved D. Germline V gene lookup returns CDR1 SEHNR and CDR2 FQNEAQ (reference sequence). Trimming removed 5 bases at V and 3 bases at J, with 11 bases between. The CDR3 consists of 13 residues. In DNA, the CDR3 is TGTGCCAGCAGCGGCCGGGCTAGCTACGAGCAGTACTTC. Amino acid sequence: CASSGRASYEQYF.

This clonotype was observed a handful of times. This chain links TRBV6-2 or TRBV6-3 with TRBJ2-3; D remains unclear. Germline V gives CDR1 MNHEY, CDR2 SVGEGT. The CDR3 totals 11 residues. The V gene lost 8 bases and the J gene lost 5 bases, with 8 bases spanning the gap. In nucleotides, the CDR3 is TGTGCCAGCGCCAGCCTAGATACGCAGTATTTT. Its protein is CASASLDTQYF.

The V gene is TRBV7-3, the J gene TRBJ1-2, with 10 bases identical to TRBD1. The CDR3 spans 16 residues. Trimming cost V 0 bases and J 7 bases; bases outside gene matches: 8. Looked up from germline, CDR1 is SGHTA and CDR2 is FQGTGA. The CDR3 DNA reads as TGTGCCAGCAGCTTAACGCCGCGACAGGGGGCTGCTGGCTACACCTTC. Translated, it gives CASSLTPRQGAAGYTF.

The V call is TRBV20-1, the J call TRBJ2-7; D tentatively reads TRBD1 or TRBD2 (5 bases each). The V end was cut by 1 base, the J end by 0 bases, with 16 bases between. Germline V gene lookup returns CDR1 DFQATT and CDR2 SNEGSKA (reference sequence). The CDR3 sequence is 16 residues long. CDR3 sequence: CSARGWRTTSSYEQYF. The CDR3 DNA reads as TGCAGTGCTAGAGGATGGAGGACAACCAGCTCCTACGAGCAGTACTTC.

The gene calls are TRBV6-5 and TRBJ2-6; 8 nucleotides line up with TRBD1. The CDR3 runs 17 residues. Germline V gives CDR1 MNHEY, CDR2 SVGAGI. The junction had 11 bases not matched to a gene; V was cut back by 8 bases and J by 2 bases. The CDR3 spells CASPLPAGGPGANVLTF. The DNA for the CDR3 is TGTGCCAGCCCGCTCCCAGCAGGGGGCCCTGGGGCCAACGTCCTGACTTTC.

There are a few counts of this clonotype. The chain combines TRBV4-1 with TRBJ2-7; possibly TRBD1 or TRBD2 for D (5 bases each). CDR1 is MGHRA, CDR2 YSYEKL, per germline. CDR3 size: 15 residues. Trimming took off 1 base at V and 3 bases at J, with 13 bases between the two ends. The CDR3 sequence is CASSQAPSRDYEQYF. For the CDR3, the DNA is TGCGCCAGCAGCCAAGCACCTAGCAGGGACTACGAGCAGTACTTC.

The chain is built from TRBV10-3 and TRBJ1-5; D is unresolved. Per the germline V gene, CDR1 is ENHRY and CDR2 is SYGVKD. This CDR3 has 14 amino acids. V shed 5 bases and J shed 1 base, with 9 bases lying between them. This CDR3 is CAISQDGSNQPQHF. The CDR3 coding sequence is TGTGCCATCAGTCAGGACGGGAGCAATCAGCCCCAGCATTTT.

The rearrangement uses TRBV5-1 and TRBJ2-2; D is unresolved. The length of the CDR3 is 15 residues. CDR1 and CDR2 from the germline V gene are SGHRS and YFSETQ. V gave up 0 bases and J gave up 6 bases, with 12 bases separating them. The CDR3 spells CASSLGEWFPGELFF. DNA for the CDR3: TGCGCCAGCAGCTTGGGGGAATGGTTTCCCGGGGAGCTGTTTTTT.

This clonotype was seen only a few times. V and J are TRBV18 and TRBJ1-3, with D unresolved. Germline CDR1 reads KGHSH; CDR2 reads LQKENI. The ends were cut back, 9 bases at V and 0 bases at J, with 9 bases in the middle. CDR3 length equals 13 residues. The DNA of the CDR3 is TGTGCCAGTAGACAACCCTCTGGAAACACCATATATTTT. It specifies CASRQPSGNTIYF.

The J gene is TRBJ2-2, the V gene TRBV5-1; weak D call: TRBD1 (5 bases). The V gene lost 4 bases and the J gene lost 0 bases, with 10 bases spanning the gap. Germline loops: CDR1 SGHRS, CDR2 YFSETQ. This CDR3 has 15 residues. The CDR3 sequence: CASSKDTSNTGELFF. The CDR3 nucleotides are TGCGCCAGCAGCAAGGACACCTCGAACACCGGGGAGCTGTTTTTT.

This sequence joins TRBV12-3 or TRBV12-4 and TRBJ2-5; D unresolved. Between the trimmed V and J ends, which lost 6 bases and 2 bases, there was a span of 13 bases. The length of the CDR3 is 14 residues. Here the CDR3 DNA reads TGTGCCAGCAGCCCCCCCGGCTGGCAAGAGACCCAGTACTTC. It yields the protein CASSPPGWQETQYF.

This clonotype was counted a few times. The gene calls are TRBV2 and TRBJ1-5; D gene ambiguous. V was trimmed by 8 bases and J by 7 bases, leaving 9 bases between them. The CDR3 is 11 amino acids. The germline V gene has CDR1 SNHLY and CDR2 FYNNEI. CDR3 nucleotide sequence: TGTGCCAGCCGCGGCGGCCAGCCCCAGCATTTT. Protein product: CASRGGQPQHF.